The sequence of this TCR beta chain was determined in a study of blood T cell repertoires in COVID-19. Only in-frame clones appear in the TCRdb table, and some are missing; sequencing was by immunoSEQ multiplex PCR. This sample yields roughly 430,000 clones, of which roughly 90% are seen a single time; 1.4% to 1.5% belongs to the top ten. V shed 1 base, J shed 1 base, and the junction held 4 bases outside the gene matches. The CDR3 length is 16 residues. In germline, CDR1 is KGHSY, CDR2 FQNENV. The sequencing input was PBMCs or T cells enriched from blood (not recorded which). V is TRBV16 and J is TRBJ2-5; TRBD2 aligns across 9 bases. This receptor was obtained from a woman between 18 and 29 years old who had been exposed to COVID-19. CDR3 loop: CASSQLSGRPQETQYF. DNA for the CDR3: TGTGCCAGCAGCCAATTAAGCGGGAGGCCCCAAGAGACCCAGTACTTC.